Below, 27 T cell receptor beta chains from the same sample are listed, as sequenced in a study of T cell repertoires in ileal Crohn's disease. The assay was immunoSEQ multiplex PCR, and TCRdb's table has in-frame clones only and misses some. The sample comprises over 4,500 clones, roughly 76% of which are singletons, and roughly 6% rests with the top ten. Sequenced sample: ileal tissue. Receptor source: an adult with Crohn's disease.

The chain employs TRBV29-1 and TRBJ1-5; D is uncertain. The germline CDR1 and CDR2 sequences are SQVTM and ANQGSEA. V lost 5 bases, J lost 0 bases, and 11 bases lay in between. CDR3 length: 14 amino acids. CDR3 loop: CSVRDGDSNQPQHF. For the CDR3, the DNA is TGCAGCGTTAGAGACGGAGATAGCAATCAGCCCCAGCATTTT.

The V gene is TRBV7-8, the J gene TRBJ1-2, with 7 bases fitting TRBD1. This CDR3 region has 15 residues. The germline CDR1 and CDR2 sequences are SGHVS and FQNEAQ. V lost 5 bases, J lost 5 bases, and 11 bases stayed unmatched. The CDR3 DNA reads as TGTGCCAGCAGCCAGGGATCCGGGACAGCGTATGGCTACACCTTC. Its translation is CASSQGSGTAYGYTF.

This sequence joins TRBV10-1 and TRBJ2-2; 10 nucleotides align to TRBD2. Germline assignment: CDR1 WNHNN and CDR2 SYGVQD (reference sequence). V lost 6 bases and J lost 4; bases outside the gene matches: 8. There are 16 residues in the CDR3. The CDR3 region has the DNA TGCGCCAGCAGCCAGGGGGCTAGCGGGGGCACCGGGGAGCTGTTTTTT. Protein product: CASSQGASGGTGELFF.

The DNA for the CDR3 is TGTGCCAGCAGAAACGACAGGGACGTAGGGCCCCAGCATTTT. Amino acid sequence: CASRNDRDVGPQHF. J is TRBJ1-5 and V is TRBV2; 7 bases fit TRBD1. The CDR3 totals 14 residues. V was clipped by 6 bases and J by 9 bases; unmatched bases: 11. Looked up from germline, CDR1 is SNHLY and CDR2 is FYNNEI.

This clone was observed once. This chain joins TRBV14 and TRBJ2-1; no clear D gene. Trimming removed 3 bases from V and 10 bases from J, with 10 bases in between. Germline CDR1 SGHDN, CDR2 FVKESK. The CDR3 sequence is 12 residues long. The CDR3 region is CASSHREWEQFF. In nucleotides, the CDR3 is TGTGCCAGCAGCCACCGAGAATGGGAGCAGTTCTTC.

The chain couples TRBV9 to TRBJ2-3, with 9 bases fitting TRBD1. Germline values: CDR1 SGDLS, CDR2 YYNGEE. The CDR3 contains 16 residues. The V segment lost 3 bases and the J segment 0 bases; nucleotides outside the gene matches: 5. Here the CDR3 DNA reads TGTGCCAGCAGCGCCCGACAGGGGGGAAGCACAGATACGCAGTATTTT. Translated: CASSARQGGSTDTQYF. Variable domain in full (rest from reference TRBV9 and TRBJ2-3): DSGVTQTPKHLITATGQRVTLRCSPRSGDLSVYWYQQSLDQGLQFLIQYYNGEERAKGNILERFSAQQFPDLHSELNLSSLELGDSALYFCASSARQGGSTDTQYFGPGTRLTVL.

The CDR3 spells CASSLRGLGYNEQFF. As DNA, the CDR3 is TGTGCCAGCAGCCTAAGGGGTTTGGGCTACAATGAGCAGTTCTTC. The rearrangement links TRBV11-2 to TRBJ2-1; D is possibly TRBD1 (5 bases). The germline gives CDR1 SGHAT, CDR2 FQNNGV. There are 15 residues in the CDR3. Deletions cut 5 bases from V and 3 bases from J, with 14 bases between.

In DNA, the CDR3 is TGTGCCAGCAGTTACACAGACAGGGGTTCACCCCTCCACTTT. This encodes CASSYTDRGSPLHF. The chain employs TRBV6-5 and TRBJ1-6; 8 bases line up with TRBD1. CDR1 and CDR2 from the germline V gene are MNHEY and SVGAGI. The V gene end was trimmed by 2 bases and the J gene end by 9 bases; junction bases not matched to a gene: 3. The length of the CDR3 is 14 residues.

The V call is TRBV2, the J call TRBJ1-4, with D uncertain. From germline, CDR1 is SNHLY and CDR2 FYNNEI. The CDR3 runs 14 residues. Trimming removed 10 bases at V and 8 bases at J, with 20 bases between. The CDR3 region is CATISSPGVEKLFF. CDR3 sequence (DNA): TGTGCCACGATATCAAGTCCGGGAGTGGAAAAACTGTTTTTT.

This chain uses TRBV27 with TRBJ1-5; D gene ambiguous. Germline values: CDR1 MNHEY, CDR2 SMNVEV (reference sequence). This CDR3 is built from 15 residues. V was pared by 6 bases and J by 6 bases, with 18 bases between. The CDR3 region is CASSPGRPGVQPQHF. The CDR3 nucleotides are TGTGCCAGCAGCCCTGGACGGCCCGGGGTTCAGCCCCAGCATTTT.

This clone was seen a few times. This chain uses TRBV28 with TRBJ2-5; TRBD2 matches at 7 bases. Looked up from germline, CDR1 is MDHEN and CDR2 is SYDVKM. The ends lost 6 bases at V and 2 bases at J; junction bases unmatched: 15. CDR3 length equals 17 residues. The CDR3 spells CASSLDPYGRGQETQYF. CDR3 sequence (DNA): TGTGCCAGCAGCCTGGACCCATATGGGAGGGGTCAAGAGACCCAGTACTTC.

The rearrangement uses TRBV4-3 and TRBJ2-3; D not certain. Germline CDR1 is LGHNA and CDR2 is YSLEER. This CDR3 contains 15 residues. V was pared by 4 bases and J by 2 bases, with 13 bases between. The CDR3 here is CASSPFVSTTDTQYF. The CDR3 coding sequence is TGCGCCAGCAGCCCTTTCGTTAGTACCACAGATACGCAGTATTTT.

CDR3 nucleotides: TGTGCCAGCCGGGGGAGGGGTACTGAAGCTTTCTTT. Its translation is CASRGRGTEAFF. The chain links TRBV19 to TRBJ1-1; TRBD1 is a possible D gene (5 bases). The CDR3 runs to 12 residues. From germline, CDR1 is LNHDA and CDR2 SQIVND (reference sequence). Trimming pared 9 bases from V and 5 bases from J, leaving 13 bases between.

This chain links TRBV7-6 with TRBJ2-1; D perhaps matches TRBD1 (5 bases). Trimming pared 6 bases from V and 6 bases from J, leaving 15 bases between. CDR1 is SGHVS, CDR2 FNYEAQ, per germline. There are 14 residues in the CDR3. The CDR3 sequence is CASSQGGAGNEQFF. The CDR3 DNA follows: TGTGCCAGCAGTCAAGGTGGGGCAGGCAATGAGCAGTTCTTC.

This clone was detected once. The V and J genes are TRBV5-1 and TRBJ2-7; 7 nucleotides match TRBD2. From germline, CDR1 is SGHRS and CDR2 YFSETQ. CDR3 size: 14 residues. Trimming at V came to 0 bases and at J to 2 bases, leaving 2 bases not matched to a gene. This CDR3 reads CASSLVAGAYEQYF. The CDR3 bases are TGCGCCAGCAGCTTGGTTGCGGGGGCCTACGAGCAGTACTTC.

J is TRBJ2-1 and V is TRBV29-1, with a tentative D call TRBD2 (5 bases). CDR1 is SQVTM, CDR2 ANQGSEA, per germline. Trimming removed 7 bases at V and 0 bases at J, with 7 bases between. The length of the CDR3 is 12 residues. CDR3 DNA sequence: TGCAGCGGGAGGAGCTCCTACAATGAGCAGTTCTTC. This translates into CSGRSSYNEQFF.

The V and J genes are TRBV7-2 and TRBJ1-2, with D tentatively TRBD1 (6 bases). Germline V gene sequence: CDR1 SGHTA, CDR2 FQGNSA. The CDR3 is 14 amino acids. V dropped 1 base and J dropped 10 bases, with 16 bases sitting between them. The CDR3 is CASSLGRWTEVYTF. DNA for the CDR3: TGTGCCAGCAGCTTAGGCCGGTGGACAGAGGTCTACACCTTC.

The gene calls are TRBV5-6 and TRBJ2-5; 11 bases line up with TRBD2. The CDR3 spans 14 residues. V shed 4 bases, J shed 1 base, and the junction held 0 bases outside the gene matches. Germline values: CDR1 SGHDT, CDR2 YYEEEE. For the CDR3, the DNA is TGTGCCAGCAGCGGGACTAGCGGCCAAGAGACCCAGTACTTC. Translation: CASSGTSGQETQYF.

The chain has TRBV5-8 and TRBJ1-1; the match to TRBD1 covers 7 bases. V lost 4 bases and J lost 9; bases outside the gene matches: 3. This CDR3 is built from 11 residues. The germline V gene encodes CDR1 SGHTS and CDR2 YDEGEE. The CDR3 DNA is TGTGCCAGCAGCCAGACAGGGCAAGCTTTCTTT. Its translation: CASSQTGQAFF.

Only one count was recorded for this clone. Within the sample, other DNA sequences also encode this same CDR3. CDR3 in DNA: TGTGCCAGCAGCGGTCATCCCGCGGACTACGAGCAGTACTTC. Encoded protein: CASSGHPADYEQYF. The V call is TRBV7-6, the J call TRBJ2-7; D remains unclear. Germline CDR1 and CDR2: SGHVS and FNYEAQ. With 5 bases removed from V and 3 bases from J, the gap between germline ends came to 14 bases. The CDR3 extends over 14 amino acids.

The chain couples TRBV4-3 to TRBJ2-6, with 10 bases identical to TRBD2. The CDR3 spans 18 residues. The J segment lost 1 base and the V segment lost 0 bases, leaving 3 bases of the junction unmatched. CDR1 LGHNA and CDR2 YSLEER come from the germline V gene. In nucleotides, the CDR3 is TGCGCCAGCAGCCAAGATCCTAGCGGGAGTTCTGGGGCCAACGTCCTGACTTTC. This translates into CASSQDPSGSSGANVLTF.

The chain joins TRBV27 to TRBJ2-3, with 7 bases fitting TRBD2. J was trimmed by 3 bases and V by 5 bases; bases with no gene match: 11. Germline V gives CDR1 MNHEY, CDR2 SMNVEV (reference sequence). The length of the CDR3 is 16 residues. CDR3 amino acids: CASSLLSGGGTDTQYF. The CDR3 DNA is TGTGCCAGCAGTCTTTTATCGGGGGGAGGTACAGATACGCAGTATTTT.

J is TRBJ2-2 and V is TRBV5-1; D gene ambiguous. The CDR3 has 16 residues. Germline V gene lookup returns CDR1 SGHRS and CDR2 YFSETQ. V was clipped by 0 bases and J by 2 bases, with 11 bases between them. The CDR3 DNA reads TGCGCCAGCAGCTTGGCCGTTTCTGTAAACACCGGGGAGCTGTTTTTT. The encoded protein is CASSLAVSVNTGELFF.

This clone came up once. The rearrangement uses TRBV2 and TRBJ1-1; D gene ambiguous. V lost 4 bases and J 1 base, leaving 7 bases between the germline ends. This CDR3 has 13 amino acids. Germline values: CDR1 SNHLY, CDR2 FYNNEI. CDR3 sequence (DNA): TGTGCCAGCAGTGGGCTTCCGAACACTGAAGCTTTCTTT. Translating it yields CASSGLPNTEAFF.

The table lists this clone with a count of one. The genes are TRBV21-1 and TRBJ1-3; the table gives TRBD1 as D, unverified against the DNA. TRBV21-1 is annotated as a pseudogene. There are 16 residues in the CDR3. CDR3 bases: TGTGCCAGCAGCAAATCAGGGGCGGGCTCTGGAAACACCATATATTTT. It translates to CASSKSGAGSGNTIYF.

The chain employs TRBV28 and TRBJ2-7; D may be TRBD1 (6 bases). V was trimmed by 5 bases and J by 3 bases, leaving 14 bases between them. The CDR3 runs to 14 residues. Germline V CDR1 and CDR2: MDHEN, SYDVKM. Here the CDR3 reads CASSPRQDDYEQYF. The CDR3 nucleotides are TGTGCCAGCAGTCCGCGACAGGACGACTACGAGCAGTACTTC. Complete variable domain (other parts from reference TRBV28 and TRBJ2-7): DVKVTQSSRYLVKRTGEKVFLECVQDMDHENMFWYRQDPGLGLRLIYFSYDVKMKEKGDIPEGYSVSREKKERFSLILESASTNQTSMYLCASSPRQDDYEQYFGPGTRLTVT.

This chain uses TRBV5-6 with TRBJ2-3, with TRBD2 matching 8 bases. J was trimmed by 5 bases and V by 0 bases; bases with no gene match: 8. Germline assignment: CDR1 SGHDT and CDR2 YYEEEE. The CDR3 totals 16 residues. CDR3 in DNA: TGTGCCAGCAGCTTGGAACGGGGGGGTGCACGAGATACGCAGTATTTT. Translating gives CASSLERGGARDTQYF.